This T cell receptor (beta chain) was identified during a study of shared clonotypes between healthy human individuals. Background on the study: Researchers drew samples from two women and a few men aged 18 to 49. Study-level results: A small donor pool kept down the genetic and exposure-history diversity that was represented.

The repertoire was sequenced with immunoSEQ multiplex PCR; TCRdb's copy has only in-frame clones and lacks some. The sample holds approximately 500,000 clones, over 70% seen once. The donor population consisted of healthy HIV-negative adults with no recent acute infections or vaccinations. Within Nashville, Tennessee resided all donors, each a Caucasian adult. As for this clone: The antigen is unknown.

V was cut by 1 base and J by 4 bases, with 11 bases left in between. The germline CDR1 and CDR2 sequences are SGHAT and FQNNGV. The CDR3 covers 15 residues. The sequenced material came from PBMCs. The receptor was isolated from a woman aged 40 to 50 in good health. Some clones in this sample may be carry-over from other donors' samples. V usage is TRBV11-2 and J usage is TRBJ2-1; D is undetermined. The CDR3 region has the DNA TGTGCCAGCAGCTTAGGAAGGGCACAGTACAATGAGCAGTTCTTC. It is translated as CASSLGRAQYNEQFF.